The rows below give T cell receptor beta chains drawn from one sample of a study of T cells in localized non-small cell lung cancer. Sequenced by immunoSEQ multiplex PCR; TCRdb stores in-frame clones only, minus some. The table has under 100,000 clones, roughly 91% seen once. Specimen: peripheral blood, collected before any cancer treatment. The source of these receptors is a woman between 35 and 70 years old with stage I squamous cell lung carcinoma. The CDR3 runs from the conserved cysteine through the conserved F or W. A D gene is named only where the DNA matches it firmly. Some rows mark clone size as missing; the rest say once, few, many or name a class of expanded clone.

CDR3nt | CDR3aa | abundance | d_gene | j_gene | v_gene
TGCGCCAGCAGTTCCGGACTGAGCACAGATACGCAGTATTTT | CASSSGLSTDTQYF | NA | NA | TRBJ2-3 | TRBV5-1
TGTGCCTGGAACCAGCGGGGTGACACAGATACGCAGTATTTT | CAWNQRGDTDTQYF | NA | TRBD2 | TRBJ2-3 | TRBV30
TGTGCCAGCAGCCCTCGAGCGGGTTCGGGAAATGAGCAGTTCTTC | CASSPRAGSGNEQFF | NA | NA | TRBJ2-1 | TRBV7-8
TGTGCCAGCAGTGAACGTGGGCTAGCGGGGGCTCGGGATACGCAGTATTTT | CASSERGLAGARDTQYF | NA | TRBD2 | TRBJ2-3 | TRBV6-1
TGTGCCAGCAGGGGACCGGGACATAGACCCTACGAGCAGTACTTC | CASRGPGHRPYEQYF | NA | NA | TRBJ2-7 | TRBV6-5
TGTGCCAGCAGTATCGCCCGGAGTGACCGGCCCCAGCATTTT | CASSIARSDRPQHF | NA | NA | TRBJ1-5 | TRBV6-5
TGCGCCAGCAGCTTAGGGACAGGGTCGAACACTGAAGCTTTCTTT | CASSLGTGSNTEAFF | NA | TRBD1 | TRBJ1-1 | TRBV4-1
TGTGCCAGCAGCACGACAGGGGGCGGGAAGTACAATGAGCAGTTCTTC | CASSTTGGGKYNEQFF | NA | TRBD1 | TRBJ2-1 | TRBV5-4
TGTGCCACCCAACCAGATCCCTACGAGCAGTACTTC | CATQPDPYEQYF | NA | NA | TRBJ2-7 | TRBV2
TGTGCCAGCAGCGTAGAATGGGGGAACACTGAAGCTTTCTTT | CASSVEWGNTEAFF | NA | NA | TRBJ1-1 | TRBV9
TGTGCCTGGAGTGGGGGGACAGGGGGCAATCAGCCCCAGCATTTT | CAWSGGTGGNQPQHF | NA | TRBD1 | TRBJ1-5 | TRBV30
TGTGCCAGCAGCTCCGGGACTAGCGGGGGACCCCAGTACTTC | CASSSGTSGGPQYF | NA | TRBD2 | TRBJ2-4 | TRBV7-3
TGCGCCAGCAGCTATGGACAGGGGTTGGGTTCACCCCTCCACTTT | CASSYGQGLGSPLHF | NA | TRBD1 | TRBJ1-6 | TRBV5-1
TGCGCCAGCAACCTAAGAAAGGAACAGGGTCACTACGAGCAGTACTTC | CASNLRKEQGHYEQYF | few | NA | TRBJ2-7 | TRBV10-1
TGTGCCAGCAGCCCGGGACACCGGTTGAACACCGGGGAGCTGTTTTTT | CASSPGHRLNTGELFF | NA | NA | TRBJ2-2 | TRBV5-4
TGTGCCAGTACATCTAGCGGGGACTACACAGATACGCAGTATTTT | CASTSSGDYTDTQYF | NA | TRBD2 | TRBJ2-3 | TRBV19
TGTGCCAGCAGTTACGCTCAGGATCGCTATGGCTACACCTTC | CASSYAQDRYGYTF | NA | NA | TRBJ1-2 | TRBV6-6